The 7 T cell receptor beta chains below come from one sample, sequenced in a study of cytomegalovirus exposure and HLA in healthy donors. The PCR was carried out with 60 Vbeta primers and 13 Jbeta primers. The method was immunoSEQ multiplex PCR; TCRdb's version includes in-frame clones alone and lacks a portion of them. Seen in this sample are under 120,000 clones; the ten most common clones hold around 0.6%. Sequenced sample: PBMCs. The receptors originated from a man over 45 in good health and CMV-seronegative.

This chain links TRBV4-1 with TRBJ2-4, with D possibly TRBD2 on 6 matching bases. The V gene lost 1 base and the J gene lost 8 bases, with 12 bases spanning the gap. Looked up from germline, CDR1 is MGHRA and CDR2 is YSYEKL. The CDR3 spans 14 residues. The CDR3, as DNA: TGCGCCAGCAGCCAAGGTATTCAGCGGGACATTCAGTACTTC. This gives the protein CASSQGIQRDIQYF.

The chain joins TRBV6-6 to TRBJ2-7, with D tentatively TRBD1 (5 bases). CDR1 and CDR2 from the germline V gene are MNHNY and SVGAGI (reference sequence). The CDR3 sequence is 14 residues long. V gave up 4 bases and J gave up 3 bases, with 13 bases separating them. CDR3 in amino acids: CASSLRGEGYEQYF. CDR3 sequence (DNA): TGTGCCAGCAGTTTAAGGGGTGAAGGCTACGAGCAGTACTTC.

The CDR3 DNA follows: TGTGCCAGCAGCTTACAGTTGCGGGGGAAACCCTACAATGAGCAGTTCTTC. It is translated as CASSLQLRGKPYNEQFF. This sequence joins TRBV7-2 and TRBJ2-1; 7 bases are a match to TRBD2. Germline loops: CDR1 SGHTA, CDR2 FQGNSA. V dropped 2 bases and J dropped 2; count of bases not matched to a gene: 9. The CDR3 is made up of 17 amino acids.

J is TRBJ1-2 and V is TRBV5-4, with TRBD1 identical over 7 bases. V shed 5 bases and J 2 bases; nucleotides not matched to a gene: 9. Germline V lookup: CDR1 SGHNT, CDR2 YYREEE (reference sequence). The CDR3 consists of 15 residues. The chain's CDR3 is CASSSRQGQNYGYTF. The CDR3 DNA follows: TGTGCCAGCAGTTCGAGACAGGGCCAAAACTATGGCTACACCTTC.

The rearrangement joins TRBV5-1 to TRBJ2-2, with D uncertain. V was shortened by 5 bases and J by 4 bases, with 12 bases between the two germline ends. This CDR3 region has 14 residues. The germline V gene encodes CDR1 SGHRS and CDR2 YFSETQ. CDR3 DNA sequence: TGCGCCAGCAGACAAAGTGCTAGCACCGGGGAGCTGTTTTTT. Translating it yields CASRQSASTGELFF.

CDR3 nucleotides: TGCGCCAGCAGCTCCGATACAGGGGTGTGGAACACTGAAGCTTTCTTT. It codes for CASSSDTGVWNTEAFF. The chain has TRBV5-1 and TRBJ1-1, with 7 positions matching TRBD1. The CDR3 has 16 amino acids. The junction had 9 bases not matched to a gene; V was cut back by 3 bases and J by 1 base. From germline, CDR1 is SGHRS and CDR2 YFSETQ.

The chain links TRBV15 to TRBJ2-7; D is perhaps TRBD1 (5 bases). The length of the CDR3 is 14 residues. Germline CDR1 reads LNHNV; CDR2 reads YYDKDF (reference sequence). The V and J ends lost 2 bases and 0 bases respectively, with 8 bases between them. CDR3 nucleotides: TGTGCCACCAGCAGACAGGGAAGCTCCTACGAGCAGTACTTC. Translated: CATSRQGSSYEQYF.